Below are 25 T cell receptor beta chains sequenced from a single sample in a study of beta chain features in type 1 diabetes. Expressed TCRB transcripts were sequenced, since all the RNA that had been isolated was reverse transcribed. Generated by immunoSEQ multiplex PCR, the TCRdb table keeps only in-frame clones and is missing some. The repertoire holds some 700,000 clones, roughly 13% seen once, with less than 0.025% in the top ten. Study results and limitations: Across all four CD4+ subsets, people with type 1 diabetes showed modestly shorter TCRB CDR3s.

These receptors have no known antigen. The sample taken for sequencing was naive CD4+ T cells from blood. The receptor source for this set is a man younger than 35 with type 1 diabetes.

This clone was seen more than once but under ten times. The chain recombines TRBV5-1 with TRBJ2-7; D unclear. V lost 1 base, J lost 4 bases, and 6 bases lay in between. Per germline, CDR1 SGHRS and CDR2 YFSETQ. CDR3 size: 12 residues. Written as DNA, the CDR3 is TGCGCCAGCAGCTTGCGACCTTACGAGCAGTACTTC. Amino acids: CASSLRPYEQYF. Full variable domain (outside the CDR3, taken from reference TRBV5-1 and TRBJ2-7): KAGVTQTPRYLIKTRGQQVTLSCSPISGHRSVSWYQQTPGQGLQFLFEYFSETQRNKGNFPGRFSGRQFSNSRSEMNVSTLELGDSALYLCASSLRPYEQYFGPGTRLTVT.

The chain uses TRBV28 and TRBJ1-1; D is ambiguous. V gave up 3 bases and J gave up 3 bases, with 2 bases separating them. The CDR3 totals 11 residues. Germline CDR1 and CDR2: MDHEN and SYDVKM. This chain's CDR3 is CASSFYTEAFF. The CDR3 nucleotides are TGTGCCAGCAGTTTTTACACTGAAGCTTTCTTT.

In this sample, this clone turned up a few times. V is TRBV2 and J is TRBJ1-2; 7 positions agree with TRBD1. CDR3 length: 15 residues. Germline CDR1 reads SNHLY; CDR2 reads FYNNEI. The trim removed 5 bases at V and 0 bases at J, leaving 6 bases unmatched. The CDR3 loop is CASSRDSGSNYGYTF. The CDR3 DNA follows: TGTGCCAGCAGTAGGGACAGTGGGTCTAACTATGGCTACACCTTC.

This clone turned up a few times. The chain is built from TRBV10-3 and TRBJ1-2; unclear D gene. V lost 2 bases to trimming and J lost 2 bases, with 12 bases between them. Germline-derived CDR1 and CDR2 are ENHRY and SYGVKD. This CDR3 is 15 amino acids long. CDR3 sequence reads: CAISEAGNWNYGYTF. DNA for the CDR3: TGTGCCATCAGTGAGGCTGGCAACTGGAACTATGGCTACACCTTC.

CDR3 in DNA: TGTGCCAGCAGCTCCATGGGCGGTCATAGCAATCAGCCCCAGCATTTT. This translates into CASSSMGGHSNQPQHF. The chain recombines TRBV7-9 with TRBJ1-5; D is ambiguous. Trimming cost V 4 bases and J 0 bases, with 13 bases left between them. Germline CDR1 and CDR2: SEHNR and FQNEAQ (reference sequence). The CDR3 contains 16 residues.

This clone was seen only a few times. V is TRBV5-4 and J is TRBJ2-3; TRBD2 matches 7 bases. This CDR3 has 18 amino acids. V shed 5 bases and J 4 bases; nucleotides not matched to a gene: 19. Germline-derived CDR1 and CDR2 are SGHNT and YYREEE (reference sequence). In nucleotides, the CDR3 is TGTGCCAGCAGGTCGAAAGCCGGAAGCGGGGCGAGCGCAGATACGCAGTATTTT. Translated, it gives CASRSKAGSGASADTQYF. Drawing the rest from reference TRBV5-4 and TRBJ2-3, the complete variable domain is ETGVTQSPTHLIKTRGQQVTLRCSSQSGHNTVSWYQQALGQGPQFIFQYYREEENGRGNFPPRFSGLQFPNYSSELNVNALELDDSALYLCASRSKAGSGASADTQYFGPGTRLTVL.

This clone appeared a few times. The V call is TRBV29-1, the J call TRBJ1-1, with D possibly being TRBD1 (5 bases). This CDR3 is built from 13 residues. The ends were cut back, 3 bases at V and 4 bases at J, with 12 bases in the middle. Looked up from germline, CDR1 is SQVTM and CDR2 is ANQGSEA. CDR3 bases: TGCAGCGTTGAGCGGGACGAGGGCACTGAAGCTTTCTTT. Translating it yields CSVERDEGTEAFF.

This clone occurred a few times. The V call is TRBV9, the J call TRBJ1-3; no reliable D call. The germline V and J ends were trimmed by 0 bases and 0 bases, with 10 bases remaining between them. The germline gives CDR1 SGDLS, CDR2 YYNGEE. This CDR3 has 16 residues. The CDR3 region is CASSVGETDSGNTIYF. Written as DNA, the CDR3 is TGTGCCAGCAGCGTAGGTGAGACGGACTCTGGAAACACCATATATTTT.

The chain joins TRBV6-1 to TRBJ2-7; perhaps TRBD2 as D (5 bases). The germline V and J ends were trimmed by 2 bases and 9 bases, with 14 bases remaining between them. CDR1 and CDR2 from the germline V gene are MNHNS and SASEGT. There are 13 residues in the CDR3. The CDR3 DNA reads TGTGCCAGCAGTGAAATTTCGGCCAGCGGGCAGTACTTC. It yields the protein CASSEISASGQYF.

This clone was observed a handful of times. In nucleotides, the CDR3 is TGTGCCAGCAGTTCTACGTCCGGGACTCCGATCTATAATTCACCCCTCCACTTT. Protein sequence: CASSSTSGTPIYNSPLHF. This chain links TRBV28 with TRBJ1-6; possibly TRBD1 for D (5 bases). The V gene lost 4 bases and the J gene lost 3 bases, with 19 bases spanning the gap. The length of the CDR3 is 18 residues. Germline V CDR1 and CDR2: MDHEN, SYDVKM.

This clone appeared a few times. CDR3 sequence (DNA): TGTGCCAGCAGCCAAGGAGGCTCAACTAATGAAAAACTGTTTTTT. Encoded protein: CASSQGGSTNEKLFF. This rearrangement joins TRBV7-8 to TRBJ1-4; D is undetermined. The CDR3 length is 15 residues. Germline CDR1 is SGHVS and CDR2 is FQNEAQ. V lost 5 bases, J lost 0 bases, and 10 bases lay in between.

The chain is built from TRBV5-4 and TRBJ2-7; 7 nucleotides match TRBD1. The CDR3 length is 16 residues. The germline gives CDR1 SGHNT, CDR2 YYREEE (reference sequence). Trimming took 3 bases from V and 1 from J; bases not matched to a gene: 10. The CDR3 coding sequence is TGTGCCAGCAGCTCCCCGACAGGGAGAAGGTCCTACGAGCAGTACTTC. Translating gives CASSSPTGRRSYEQYF.

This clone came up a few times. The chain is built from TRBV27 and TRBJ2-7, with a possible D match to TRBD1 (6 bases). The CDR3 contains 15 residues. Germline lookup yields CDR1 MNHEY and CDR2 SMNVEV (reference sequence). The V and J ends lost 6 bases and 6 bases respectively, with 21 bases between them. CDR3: CASSQQGILGVEQYF. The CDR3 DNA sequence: TGTGCCAGCAGCCAACAGGGAATACTGGGCGTCGAGCAGTACTTC.

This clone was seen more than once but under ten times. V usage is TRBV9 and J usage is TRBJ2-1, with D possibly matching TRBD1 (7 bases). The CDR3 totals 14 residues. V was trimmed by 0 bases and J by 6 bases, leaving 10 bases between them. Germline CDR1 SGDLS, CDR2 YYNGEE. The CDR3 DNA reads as TGTGCCAGCAGCGTAGCTCAGGGGGGCAATGAGCAGTTCTTC. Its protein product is CASSVAQGGNEQFF.

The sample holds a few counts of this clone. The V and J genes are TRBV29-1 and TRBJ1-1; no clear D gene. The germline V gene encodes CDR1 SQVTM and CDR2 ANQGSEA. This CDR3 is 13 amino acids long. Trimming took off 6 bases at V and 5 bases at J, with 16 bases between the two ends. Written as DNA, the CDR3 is TGCAGCGTCCAGGAGGAGGGTATAACTGAAGCTTTCTTT. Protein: CSVQEEGITEAFF.

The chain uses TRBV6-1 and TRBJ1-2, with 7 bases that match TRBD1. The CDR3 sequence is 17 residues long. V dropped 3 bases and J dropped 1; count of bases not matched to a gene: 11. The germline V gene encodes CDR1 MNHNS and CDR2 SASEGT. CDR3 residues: CASSERYSGGYNYGYTF. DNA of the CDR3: TGTGCCAGCAGTGAGCGCTATTCAGGGGGTTATAACTATGGCTACACCTTC.

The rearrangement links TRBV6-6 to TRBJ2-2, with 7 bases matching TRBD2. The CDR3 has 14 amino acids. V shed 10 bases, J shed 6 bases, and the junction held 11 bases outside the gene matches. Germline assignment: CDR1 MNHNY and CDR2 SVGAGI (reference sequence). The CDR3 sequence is CATRGGTNAGELFF. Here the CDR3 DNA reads TGTGCCACCAGAGGAGGGACTAACGCCGGGGAGCTGTTTTTT.

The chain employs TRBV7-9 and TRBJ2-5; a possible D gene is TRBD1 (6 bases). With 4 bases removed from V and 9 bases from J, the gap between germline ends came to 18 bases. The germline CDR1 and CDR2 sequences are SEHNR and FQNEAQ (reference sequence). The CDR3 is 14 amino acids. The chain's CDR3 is CASSYHQTSGAQYF. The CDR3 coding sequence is TGTGCCAGCAGCTACCACCAAACCTCAGGGGCCCAGTACTTC.

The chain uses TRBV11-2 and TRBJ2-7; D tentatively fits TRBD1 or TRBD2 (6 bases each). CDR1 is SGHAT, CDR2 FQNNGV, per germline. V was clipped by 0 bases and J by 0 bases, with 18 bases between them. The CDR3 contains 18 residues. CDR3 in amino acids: CASSLDQRRGTYSYEQYF. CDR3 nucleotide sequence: TGTGCCAGCAGCTTAGACCAGAGGCGCGGGACATACTCCTACGAGCAGTACTTC.

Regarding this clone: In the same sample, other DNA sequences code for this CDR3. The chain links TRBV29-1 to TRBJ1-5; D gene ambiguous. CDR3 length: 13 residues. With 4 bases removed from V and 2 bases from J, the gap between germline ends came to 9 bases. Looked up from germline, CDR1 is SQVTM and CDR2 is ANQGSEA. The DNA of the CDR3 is TGCAGCGTTGGGGAGGGCGGCAATCAGCCCCAGCATTTT. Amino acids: CSVGEGGNQPQHF.

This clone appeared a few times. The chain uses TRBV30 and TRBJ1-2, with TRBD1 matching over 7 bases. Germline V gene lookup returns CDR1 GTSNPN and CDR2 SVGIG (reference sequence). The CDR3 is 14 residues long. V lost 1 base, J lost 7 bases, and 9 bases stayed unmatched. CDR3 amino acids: CAWSGKQGPGGYTF. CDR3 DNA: TGTGCCTGGAGTGGGAAACAGGGGCCGGGTGGCTACACCTTC.

The CDR3 bases are TGTGCCAGCAGCCAAGGCGGGGGGACAGATACGCAGTATTTT. Translating it yields CASSQGGGTDTQYF. This sequence joins TRBV14 and TRBJ2-3, with 8 bases lining up with TRBD2. V shed 1 base, J shed 3 bases, and the junction held 0 bases outside the gene matches. Germline V CDR1 and CDR2: SGHDN, FVKESK. This CDR3 is 14 amino acids long.

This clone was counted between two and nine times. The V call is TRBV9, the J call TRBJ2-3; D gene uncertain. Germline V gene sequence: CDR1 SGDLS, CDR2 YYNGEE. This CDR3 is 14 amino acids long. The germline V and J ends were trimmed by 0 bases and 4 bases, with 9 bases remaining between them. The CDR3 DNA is TGTGCCAGCAGCGTAGCACATGGGGCAGATACGCAGTATTTT. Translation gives CASSVAHGADTQYF.

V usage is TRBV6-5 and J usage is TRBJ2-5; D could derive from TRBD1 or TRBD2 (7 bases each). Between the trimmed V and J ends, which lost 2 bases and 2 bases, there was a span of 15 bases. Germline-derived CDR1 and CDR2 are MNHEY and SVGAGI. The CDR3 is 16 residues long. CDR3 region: CASSYPQGGGQETQYF. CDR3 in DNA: TGTGCCAGCAGTTACCCTCAGGGGGGAGGGCAAGAGACCCAGTACTTC.

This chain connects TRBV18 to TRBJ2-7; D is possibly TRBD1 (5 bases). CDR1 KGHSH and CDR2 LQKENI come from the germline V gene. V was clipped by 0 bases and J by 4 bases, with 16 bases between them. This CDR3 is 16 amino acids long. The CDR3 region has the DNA TGTGCCAGCTCACCACCGTCCCTTTCGACAGAATACGAGCAGTACTTC. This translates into CASSPPSLSTEYEQYF.